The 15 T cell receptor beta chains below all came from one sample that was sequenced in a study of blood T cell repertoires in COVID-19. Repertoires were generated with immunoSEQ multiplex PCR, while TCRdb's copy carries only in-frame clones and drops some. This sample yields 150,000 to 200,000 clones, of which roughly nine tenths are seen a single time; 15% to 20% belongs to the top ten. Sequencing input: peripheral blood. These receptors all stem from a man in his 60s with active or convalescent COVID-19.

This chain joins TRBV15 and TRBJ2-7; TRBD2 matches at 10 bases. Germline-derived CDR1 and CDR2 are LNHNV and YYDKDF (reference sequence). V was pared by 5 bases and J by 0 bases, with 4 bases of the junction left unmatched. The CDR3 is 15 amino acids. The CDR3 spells CATSGGLAVSYEQYF. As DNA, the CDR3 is TGTGCCACCAGCGGAGGACTAGCGGTCTCCTACGAGCAGTACTTC.

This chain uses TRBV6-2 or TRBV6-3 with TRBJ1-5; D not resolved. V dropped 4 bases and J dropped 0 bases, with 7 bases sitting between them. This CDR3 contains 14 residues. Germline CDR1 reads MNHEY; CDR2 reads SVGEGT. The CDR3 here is CASSLGASNQPQHF. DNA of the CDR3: TGTGCCAGCAGTTTGGGAGCTAGCAATCAGCCCCAGCATTTT.

The CDR3 loop reads CASSSASYEQYF. CDR3 bases: TGTGCCAGCAGCAGCGCATCCTACGAGCAGTACTTC. The chain carries TRBV27 and TRBJ2-7, with unresolved D. CDR3 length: 12 residues. Germline CDR1 and CDR2: MNHEY and SMNVEV (reference sequence). V was trimmed by 6 bases and J by 1 base, leaving 7 bases between them.

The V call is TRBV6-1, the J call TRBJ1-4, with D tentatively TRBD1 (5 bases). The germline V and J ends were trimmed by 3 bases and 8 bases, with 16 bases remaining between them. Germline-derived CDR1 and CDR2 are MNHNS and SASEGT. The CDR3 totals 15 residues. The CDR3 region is CASSEQGLGGEKLFF. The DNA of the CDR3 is TGTGCCAGCAGTGAGCAGGGTCTAGGTGGGGAAAAACTGTTTTTT.

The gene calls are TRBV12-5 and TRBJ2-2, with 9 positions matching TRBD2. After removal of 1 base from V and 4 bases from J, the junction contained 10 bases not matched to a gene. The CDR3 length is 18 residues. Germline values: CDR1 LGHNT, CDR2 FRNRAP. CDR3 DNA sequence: TGTGCTAGTGGTTTGGATTTAGCGGGAGTAAAAGGCACCGGGGAGCTGTTTTTT. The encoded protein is CASGLDLAGVKGTGELFF.

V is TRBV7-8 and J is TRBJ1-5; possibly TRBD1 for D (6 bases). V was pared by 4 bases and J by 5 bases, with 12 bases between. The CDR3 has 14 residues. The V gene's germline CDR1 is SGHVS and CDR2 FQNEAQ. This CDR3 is CASSSGAAYQPQHF. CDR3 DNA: TGTGCCAGCAGCTCAGGGGCTGCCTATCAGCCCCAGCATTTT. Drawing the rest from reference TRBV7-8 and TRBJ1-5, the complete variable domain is GAGVSQSPRYKVAKRGQDVALRCDPISGHVSLFWYQQALGQGPEFLTYFQNEAQLDKSGLPSDRFFAERPEGSVSTLKIQRTQQEDSAVYLCASSSGAAYQPQHFGDGTRLSIL.

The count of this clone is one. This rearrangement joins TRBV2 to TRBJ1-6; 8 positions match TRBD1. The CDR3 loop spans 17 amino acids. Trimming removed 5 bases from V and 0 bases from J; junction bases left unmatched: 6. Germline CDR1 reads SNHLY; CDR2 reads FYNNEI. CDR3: CASSWDRPSSYNSPLHF. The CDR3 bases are TGTGCCAGCAGTTGGGACAGGCCGAGCTCCTATAATTCACCCCTCCACTTT.

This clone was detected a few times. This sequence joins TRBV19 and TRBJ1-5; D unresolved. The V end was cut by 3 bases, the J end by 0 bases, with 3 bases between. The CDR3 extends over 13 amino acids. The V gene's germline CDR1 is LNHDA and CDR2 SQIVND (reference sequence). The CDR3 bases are TGTGCCAGTAGTATCAGTAGCAATCAGCCCCAGCATTTT. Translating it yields CASSISSNQPQHF.

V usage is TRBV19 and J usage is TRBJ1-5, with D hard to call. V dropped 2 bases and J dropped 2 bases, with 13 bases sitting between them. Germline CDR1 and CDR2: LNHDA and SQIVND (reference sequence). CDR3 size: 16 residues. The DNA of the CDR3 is TGTGCCAGTAGTATAAGGGAGGGTACGGGCAATCAGCCCCAGCATTTT. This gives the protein CASSIREGTGNQPQHF.

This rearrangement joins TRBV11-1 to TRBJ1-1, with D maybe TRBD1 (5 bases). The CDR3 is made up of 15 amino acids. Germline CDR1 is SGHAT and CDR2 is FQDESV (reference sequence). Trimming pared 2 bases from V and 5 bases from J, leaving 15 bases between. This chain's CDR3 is CASSLLTGQRTEAFF. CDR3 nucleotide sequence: TGTGCCAGCAGCTTACTTACAGGCCAGAGGACTGAAGCTTTCTTT. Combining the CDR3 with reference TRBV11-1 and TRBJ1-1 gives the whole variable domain EAEVAQSPRYKITEKSQAVAFWCDPISGHATLYWYRQILGQGPELLVQFQDESVVDDSQLPKDRFSAERLKGVDSTLKIQPAELGDSAMYLCASSLLTGQRTEAFFGQGTRLTVV.

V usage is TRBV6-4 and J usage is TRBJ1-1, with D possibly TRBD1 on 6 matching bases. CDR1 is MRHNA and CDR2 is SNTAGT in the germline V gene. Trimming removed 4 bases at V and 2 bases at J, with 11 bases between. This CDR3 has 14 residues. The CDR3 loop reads CASSAGQVNTEAFF. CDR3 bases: TGTGCCAGCAGTGCGGGACAAGTCAACACTGAAGCTTTCTTT.

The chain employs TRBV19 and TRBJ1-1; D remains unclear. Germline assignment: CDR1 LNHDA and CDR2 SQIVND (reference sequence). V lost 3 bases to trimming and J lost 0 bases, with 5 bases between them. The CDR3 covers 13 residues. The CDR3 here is CASSMQVNTEAFF. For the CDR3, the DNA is TGTGCCAGTAGTATGCAGGTGAACACTGAAGCTTTCTTT. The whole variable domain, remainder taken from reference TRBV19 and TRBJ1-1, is DGGITQSPKYLFRKEGQNVTLSCEQNLNHDAMYWYRQDPGQGLRLIYYSQIVNDFQKGDIAEGYSVSREKKESFPLTVTSAQKNPTAFYLCASSMQVNTEAFFGQGTRLTVV.

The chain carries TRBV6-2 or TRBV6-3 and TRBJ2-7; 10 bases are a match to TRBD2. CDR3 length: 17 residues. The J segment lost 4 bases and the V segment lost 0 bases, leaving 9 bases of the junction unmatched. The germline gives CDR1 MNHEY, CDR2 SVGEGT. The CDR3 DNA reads TGTGCCAGCAGTTACTCACCGAGCGGGAGGGCCCTTTACGAGCAGTACTTC. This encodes CASSYSPSGRALYEQYF.

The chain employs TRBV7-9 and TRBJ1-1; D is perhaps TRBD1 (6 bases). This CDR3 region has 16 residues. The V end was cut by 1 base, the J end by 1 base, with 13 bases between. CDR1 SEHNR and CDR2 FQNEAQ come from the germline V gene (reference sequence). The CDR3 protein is CASSLGAGAGNTEAFF. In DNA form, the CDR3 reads TGTGCCAGCAGCTTAGGGGCAGGGGCGGGGAACACTGAAGCTTTCTTT.

CDR3 coding DNA: TGTGCCAGCAGCCGGGACAGTGTTTCAGTTGAGCAGTTCTTC. It is translated as CASSRDSVSVEQFF. The chain uses TRBV2 and TRBJ2-1, with TRBD1 matching over 7 bases. This CDR3 comprises 14 residues. V was pared by 6 bases and J by 9 bases, with 11 bases of the junction left unmatched. Germline values: CDR1 SNHLY, CDR2 FYNNEI. Full variable domain (remainder filled in from reference TRBV2 and TRBJ2-1): EPEVTQTPSHQVTQMGQEVILRCVPISNHLYFYWYRQILGQKVEFLVSFYNNEISEKSEIFDDQFSVERPDGSNFTLKIRSTKLEDSAMYFCASSRDSVSVEQFFGPGTRLTVL.